A single sample is the source of the 14 T cell receptor beta chains below, sequenced in a study of a mutant IDH1 vaccine in newly diagnosed glioma. The sample's time point: week 35, safety follow-up. Mutant IDH1 20-mer peptide, at 300 ug, made up each vaccine dose, with topical imiquimod. Their antigens are not known. Using immunoSEQ multiplex PCR, the repertoire was profiled, and TCRdb retains in-frame clones only, with some absent. The sample lists 73,000 or so clones, approximately 81% occurring once. The sequencing used PBMCs, collected from a glioma patient whose treatment included an IDH1 peptide vaccine. These receptor sequences come from a man younger than 35 with glioma.

The chain employs TRBV30 and TRBJ2-1, with 9 bases that match TRBD1. This CDR3 has 14 amino acids. CDR1 is GTSNPN and CDR2 is SVGIG in the germline V gene (reference sequence). The CDR3 loop reads CAQVRDRAYNEQFF. CDR3 bases: TGTGCGCAAGTACGGGACAGGGCCTACAATGAGCAGTTCTTC.

The CDR3 nucleotides read TGCGCCAGCAGCTCGACAGGGGGGGACGAAAAACTGTTTTTT. Translated: CASSSTGGDEKLFF. The chain recombines TRBV5-1 with TRBJ1-4, with TRBD1 matching 9 bases. The CDR3 has 14 amino acids. Germline V gene data show CDR1 as SGHRS and CDR2 as YFSETQ. The trim removed 3 bases at V and 8 bases at J, leaving 5 bases unmatched.

This sequence joins TRBV2 and TRBJ1-1, with 7 bases identical to TRBD1. V trimming: 6 bases; J trimming: 1 base; junction bases outside the gene matches: 5. The CDR3 loop spans 14 amino acids. Per germline, CDR1 SNHLY and CDR2 FYNNEI. DNA for the CDR3: TGTGCCAGCAGCGTCGACAGGGCGAACACTGAAGCTTTCTTT. It translates to CASSVDRANTEAFF.

The rearrangement links TRBV7-2 to TRBJ2-1; 11 bases are a match to TRBD1. Germline V gene sequence: CDR1 SGHTA, CDR2 FQGNSA. The CDR3 is made up of 15 amino acids. V shed 6 bases and J 3 bases; nucleotides not matched to a gene: 4. The CDR3 reads CASSGDRGSYNEQFF. DNA of the CDR3: TGTGCCAGCAGTGGGGACAGGGGGAGCTACAATGAGCAGTTCTTC.

Points on this clone: A much larger clone lies one base from this, so it may be a read error. The sample contains more than one DNA sequence encoding this CDR3. The chain joins TRBV7-9 to TRBJ2-7, with D possibly being TRBD1 (6 bases). The germline CDR1 and CDR2 sequences are SEHNR and FQNEAQ (reference sequence). Trimming took off 0 bases at V and 4 bases at J, with 10 bases between the two ends. The CDR3 runs to 14 residues. CDR3 in DNA: TGTGCCAGCAGCTTAGCCCGGACAGCTTACGAGCAGTACTTC. Translation gives CASSLARTAYEQYF.

The rearrangement uses TRBV18 and TRBJ1-1, with TRBD1 as a possible D gene (5 bases). With 2 bases removed from V and 3 bases from J, the gap between germline ends came to 13 bases. The CDR3 has 15 residues. From germline, CDR1 is KGHSH and CDR2 LQKENI. CDR3 sequence reads: CASSPMKGGDTEAFF. CDR3 nucleotide sequence: TGTGCCAGCTCACCAATGAAGGGAGGGGACACTGAAGCTTTCTTT.

This chain links TRBV14 with TRBJ2-7; 7 nucleotides line up with TRBD1. This CDR3 has 13 residues. Germline CDR1 is SGHDN and CDR2 is FVKESK. V dropped 3 bases and J dropped 2; count of bases not matched to a gene: 1. The CDR3 DNA reads as TGTGCCAGCAGCCAGACAGGGACCTACGAGCAGTACTTC. This gives the protein CASSQTGTYEQYF.

The V and J genes are TRBV9 and TRBJ1-4; 7 bases line up with TRBD1. The germline V gene has CDR1 SGDLS and CDR2 YYNGEE. Trimming cost V 5 bases and J 7 bases; bases outside gene matches: 5. The CDR3 sequence is 13 residues long. The CDR3 sequence: CASSQGGGEKLFF. CDR3 nucleotide sequence: TGTGCCAGCAGTCAGGGGGGTGGTGAAAAACTGTTTTTT.

The J gene is TRBJ1-1, the V gene TRBV6-6, with D possibly TRBD1 on 5 matching bases. This CDR3 has 15 residues. The V end was cut by 5 bases, the J end by 1 base, with 14 bases between. Germline lookup yields CDR1 MNHNY and CDR2 SVGAGI (reference sequence). The CDR3 bases are TGTGCCAGCAGTACCCGGGACGGTTGGAACACTGAAGCTTTCTTT. Translated, it gives CASSTRDGWNTEAFF.

The V gene is TRBV21-1, the J gene TRBJ2-7; the D call in the table, TRBD1, was not verified against the DNA. TRBV21-1 is flagged as a pseudogene. The CDR3 runs to 14 residues. CDR3: CASSPGQPSYEQYF. The DNA for the CDR3 is TGTGCCAGCAGCCCGGGACAGCCCTCCTACGAGCAGTACTTC.

This chain links TRBV29-1 with TRBJ1-1; D possibly corresponds to TRBD1 (6 bases). The CDR3 has 13 residues. V was clipped by 6 bases and J by 10 bases, with 21 bases between them. CDR1 SQVTM and CDR2 ANQGSEA come from the germline V gene. In DNA, the CDR3 is TGCAGCGTGGCACAGGGCGCGCGCGGGGGAGCTTTCTTT. It specifies CSVAQGARGGAFF.

J is TRBJ1-5 and V is TRBV15; D perhaps matches TRBD1 (6 bases). From germline, CDR1 is LNHNV and CDR2 YYDKDF (reference sequence). Trimming took 5 bases from V and 1 from J, leaving 18 bases between them. The CDR3 length is 17 residues. In nucleotides, the CDR3 is TGTGCCACCAGCGTTCCATACCCGGACAGAAGCAATCAGCCCCAGCATTTT. This sequence encodes CATSVPYPDRSNQPQHF.

The chain recombines TRBV4-1 with TRBJ2-2; 12 positions match TRBD2. The CDR3 sequence is 17 residues long. Germline values: CDR1 MGHRA, CDR2 YSYEKL. V lost 0 bases, J lost 9 bases, and 8 bases stayed unmatched. The DNA of the CDR3 is TGCGCCAGCAGCCAAGATACCCTAGCGGGGGGGGCCCGGGAGCTGTTTTTT. This codes for CASSQDTLAGGARELFF.

Details on this clone: Since the CDR3 does not end with the conserved phenylalanine or tryptophan, this likely comes from a read error. The DNA is omitted, as the CDR3 cannot be located on it reliably, and the CDR3 follows TCRdb's listing. The gene calls are TRBV2 and TRBJ2-7; the D call of TRBD1 is as the table states it, not checked on the DNA. Germline lookup yields CDR1 SNHLY and CDR2 FYNNEI. From its first to its last residue, the CDR3 has 14 amino acids. The CDR3: CASSGWDTGSSTWL.